This T cell receptor (beta chain) was observed in a study of shared clonotypes between healthy human individuals. As regards this clone: Its antigen is unidentified.

Profiling relied on immunoSEQ multiplex PCR, and the TCRdb table lists in-frame clones only, not all of them. The sample holds approximately 700,000 clones, roughly 72% seen once. Regarding the study as a whole: Despite large depth, sorted-subset datasets appeared incompletely sequenced.

Germline CDR1 is MDHEN and CDR2 is SYDVKM. This CDR3 contains 15 residues. Trimming at V came to 5 bases and at J to 5 bases, leaving 10 bases not matched to a gene. The TCR was taken from a woman aged 25 to 39 in good health. The sequencing sample was made of memory CD4+ T cells sorted from blood. Subset noted: CD45RA-negative fraction. The gene calls are TRBV28 and TRBJ2-7; TRBD1 matches at 9 bases. DNA for the CDR3: TGTGCCAGCAGTCCGCCGGGACAGGGTCCCCACGAGCAGTACTTC. Its protein product is CASSPPGQGPHEQYF.